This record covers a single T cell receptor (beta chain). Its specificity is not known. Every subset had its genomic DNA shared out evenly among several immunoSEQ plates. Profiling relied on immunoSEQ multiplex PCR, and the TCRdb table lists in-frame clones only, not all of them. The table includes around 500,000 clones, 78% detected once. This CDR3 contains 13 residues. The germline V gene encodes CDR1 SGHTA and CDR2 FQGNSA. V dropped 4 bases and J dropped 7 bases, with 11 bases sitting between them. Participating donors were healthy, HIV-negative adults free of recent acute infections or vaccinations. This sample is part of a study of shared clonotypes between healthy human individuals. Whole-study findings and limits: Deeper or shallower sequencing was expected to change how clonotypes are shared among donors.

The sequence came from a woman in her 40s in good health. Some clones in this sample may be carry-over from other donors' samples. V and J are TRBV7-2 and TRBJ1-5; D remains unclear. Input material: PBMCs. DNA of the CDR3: TGTGCCAGCAGCTCTCGCGGGCCCCAGCCCCAGCATTTT. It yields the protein CASSSRGPQPQHF.